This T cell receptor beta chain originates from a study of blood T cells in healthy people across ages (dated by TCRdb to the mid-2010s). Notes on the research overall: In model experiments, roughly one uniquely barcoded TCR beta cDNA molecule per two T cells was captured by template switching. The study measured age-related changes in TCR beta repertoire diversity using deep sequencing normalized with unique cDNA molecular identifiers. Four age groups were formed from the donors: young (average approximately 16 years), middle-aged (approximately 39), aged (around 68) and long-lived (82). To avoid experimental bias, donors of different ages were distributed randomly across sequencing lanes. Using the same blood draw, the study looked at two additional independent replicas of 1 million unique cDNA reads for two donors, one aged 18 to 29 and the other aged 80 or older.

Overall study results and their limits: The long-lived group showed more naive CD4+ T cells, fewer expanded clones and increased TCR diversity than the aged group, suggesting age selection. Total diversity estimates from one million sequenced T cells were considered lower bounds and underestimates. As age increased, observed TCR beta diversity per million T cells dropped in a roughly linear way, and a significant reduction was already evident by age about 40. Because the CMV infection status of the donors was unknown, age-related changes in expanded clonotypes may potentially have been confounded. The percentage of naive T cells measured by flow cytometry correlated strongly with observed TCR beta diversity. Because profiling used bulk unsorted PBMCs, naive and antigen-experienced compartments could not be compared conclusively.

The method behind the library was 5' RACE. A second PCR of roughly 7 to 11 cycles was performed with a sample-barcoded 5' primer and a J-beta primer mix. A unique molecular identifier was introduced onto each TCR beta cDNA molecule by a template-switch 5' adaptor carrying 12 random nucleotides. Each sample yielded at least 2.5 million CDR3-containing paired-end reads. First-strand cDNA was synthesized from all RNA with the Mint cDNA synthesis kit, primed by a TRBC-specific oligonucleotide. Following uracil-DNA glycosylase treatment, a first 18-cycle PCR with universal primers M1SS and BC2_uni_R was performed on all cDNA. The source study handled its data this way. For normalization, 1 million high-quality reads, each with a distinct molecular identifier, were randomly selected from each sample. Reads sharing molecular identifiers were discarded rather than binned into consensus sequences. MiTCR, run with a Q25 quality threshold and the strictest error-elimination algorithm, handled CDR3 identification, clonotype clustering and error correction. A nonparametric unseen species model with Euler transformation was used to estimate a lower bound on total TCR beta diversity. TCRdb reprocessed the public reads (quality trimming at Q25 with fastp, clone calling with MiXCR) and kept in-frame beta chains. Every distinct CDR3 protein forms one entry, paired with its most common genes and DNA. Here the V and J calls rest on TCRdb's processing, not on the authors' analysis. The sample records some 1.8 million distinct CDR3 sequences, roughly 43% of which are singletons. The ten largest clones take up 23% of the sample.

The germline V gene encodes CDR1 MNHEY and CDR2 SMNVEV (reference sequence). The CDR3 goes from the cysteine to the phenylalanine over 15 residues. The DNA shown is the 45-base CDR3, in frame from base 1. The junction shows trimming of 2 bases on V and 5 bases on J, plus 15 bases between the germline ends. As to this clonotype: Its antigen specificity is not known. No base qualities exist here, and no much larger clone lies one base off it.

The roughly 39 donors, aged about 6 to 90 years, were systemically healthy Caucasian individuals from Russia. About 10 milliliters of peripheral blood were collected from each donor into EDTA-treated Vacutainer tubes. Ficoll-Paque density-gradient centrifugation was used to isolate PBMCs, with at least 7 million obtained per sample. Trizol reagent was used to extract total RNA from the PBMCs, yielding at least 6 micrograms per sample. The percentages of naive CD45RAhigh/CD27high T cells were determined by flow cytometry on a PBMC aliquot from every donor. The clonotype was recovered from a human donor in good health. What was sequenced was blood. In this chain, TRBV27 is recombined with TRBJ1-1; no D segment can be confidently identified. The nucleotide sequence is TGTGCCAGCAGTTTAGGTCCGGGATTTAAGACTGAAGCTTTCTTT. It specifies CASSLGPGFKTEAFF.